Listed here is a single T cell receptor beta chain. TCRdb keeps only in-frame clones here, not all; method: immunoSEQ multiplex PCR. Of some 95,000 clones in the sample, roughly 85% were seen once. This entry is derived from a study of OX40 agonist ivuxolimab in advanced cancers. The V end lost 2 bases, the J end lost 10 bases, and 14 bases lay between the germline ends. Germline CDR1 is MNHNS and CDR2 is SASEGT. The CDR3 contains 13 residues. The sequencing used CD4+ or CD8+ T cells sorted from blood, collected in a trial of the OX40 agonist ivuxolimab. The origin of this receptor is an adult with an advanced solid tumor such as melanoma, head and neck, liver or kidney cancer. This chain links TRBV6-1 with TRBJ1-2; D not certain. The CDR3 DNA follows: TGTGCCAGCAGTGAAAACCCCGATCAGGACTACACCTTC. This gives the protein CASSENPDQDYTF.